Presented here are 10 T cell receptor beta chains from one specimen sequenced in a study of OX40 agonist ivuxolimab in advanced cancers. The method was the immunoSEQ multiplex PCR assay. TCRdb obtained this table from immuneACCESS and retained in-frame rearrangements with V and J assigned. These tables miss some clones; where compared with another copy, unresolved V genes account for less than half of the shortfall, and the remainder is unexplained. This sample lists 100,000 or so clones; approximately 90% were detected once. The top ten hold approximately 0.3% of the sample. The sample in question was CD4+ or CD8+ T cells sorted from blood, obtained in a trial of the OX40 agonist ivuxolimab. All receptors come from an adult with an advanced solid tumor such as melanoma, head and neck, liver or kidney cancer.

The chain combines TRBV14 with TRBJ2-7; 12 nucleotides align to TRBD1. Per the germline V gene, CDR1 is SGHDN and CDR2 is FVKESK. After removal of 3 bases from V and 2 bases from J, the junction contained 5 bases not matched to a gene. This CDR3 region has 16 residues. The CDR3 DNA reads TGTGCCAGCAGCCATAGGGACAGGGGGCCGACCTACGAGCAGTACTTC. It encodes CASSHRDRGPTYEQYF.

The CDR3 coding sequence is TGTGCCAGCAGCTTGTCGCAGGGGGCAGGGGAGACCCAGTACTTC. Protein: CASSLSQGAGETQYF. The V call is TRBV5-5, the J call TRBJ2-5, with 8 bases fitting TRBD1. The CDR3 is made up of 15 amino acids. The V segment lost 1 base and the J segment 5 bases; nucleotides outside the gene matches: 7. CDR1 SGHKS and CDR2 YYEKEE come from the germline V gene (reference sequence).

The genes are TRBV5-5 and TRBJ2-7, with TRBD1 identical over 10 bases. Germline V CDR1 and CDR2: SGHKS, YYEKEE (reference sequence). The CDR3 sequence is 16 residues long. V lost 3 bases and J lost 0; bases outside the gene matches: 6. This CDR3 reads CASSSIDRGLSYEQYF. DNA of the CDR3: TGTGCCAGCAGCTCAATCGACAGGGGGCTCTCCTACGAGCAGTACTTC. Using reference TRBV5-5 and TRBJ2-7 for the parts outside the CDR3, the full variable domain is DAGVTQSPTHLIKTRGQQVTLRCSPISGHKSVSWYQQVLGQGPQFIFQYYEKEERGRGNFPDRFSARQFPNYSSELNVNALLLGDSALYLCASSSIDRGLSYEQYFGPGTRLTVT.

The chain recombines TRBV4-1 with TRBJ1-4; D uncertain. This CDR3 has 15 amino acids. Germline assignment: CDR1 MGHRA and CDR2 YSYEKL. Trimming removed 0 bases at V and 8 bases at J, with 13 bases between. CDR3 in amino acids: CASSQEGRLGEKLFF. CDR3 sequence (DNA): TGCGCCAGCAGCCAAGAGGGCAGGCTTGGGGAAAAACTGTTTTTT.

The chain is built from TRBV7-9 and TRBJ2-1; the D gene is possibly TRBD2 (6 bases). The CDR3 runs to 14 residues. Germline CDR1 SEHNR, CDR2 FQNEAQ (reference sequence). Trimming pared 3 bases from V and 5 bases from J, leaving 11 bases between. CDR3 bases: TGTGCCAGCAGCTTGGCCGGCGGGAACAATGAGCAGTTCTTC. Its translation: CASSLAGGNNEQFF.

This chain connects TRBV5-4 to TRBJ2-7; 9 bases line up with TRBD2. This CDR3 has 15 amino acids. V shed 4 bases, J shed 5 bases, and the junction held 10 bases outside the gene matches. Germline values: CDR1 SGHNT, CDR2 YYREEE (reference sequence). The CDR3 DNA sequence: TGTGCCAGCAGCCAAGGGGGACTAGCCTCAAACGAGCAGTACTTC. It encodes CASSQGGLASNEQYF.

The chain links TRBV28 to TRBJ2-3; possibly TRBD1 or TRBD2 for D (5 bases each). Germline V gene lookup returns CDR1 MDHEN and CDR2 SYDVKM. The V and J ends lost 6 bases and 1 base respectively, with 11 bases between them. CDR3 length: 14 residues. As DNA, the CDR3 is TGTGCCAGCAGGGGGGACCTGCGCACAGATACGCAGTATTTT. Amino acid sequence: CASRGDLRTDTQYF.

V and J are TRBV5-4 and TRBJ2-2; 13 nucleotides match TRBD2. The CDR3 has 17 residues. V lost 0 bases to trimming and J lost 6 bases; unmatched junction nucleotides: 5. Germline V lookup: CDR1 SGHNT, CDR2 YYREEE (reference sequence). The CDR3 region has the DNA TGTGCCAGCAGCTTGGGACTAGCGGGAGGTAGTGCCGGGGAGCTGTTTTTT. It codes for CASSLGLAGGSAGELFF.

The CDR3: CASRPQGAVLPQHF. In nucleotides, the CDR3 is TGTGCCAGCAGGCCTCAGGGGGCTGTTCTGCCCCAGCATTTT. The chain couples TRBV6-5 to TRBJ1-5; 8 bases are a match to TRBD1. The CDR3 has 14 amino acids. Germline V gives CDR1 MNHEY, CDR2 SVGAGI. V shed 6 bases and J 9 bases; nucleotides not matched to a gene: 10.

The CDR3 loop is CASSLVAGGTGELFF. The CDR3 nucleotides read TGCGCCAGCAGCTTGGTAGCGGGAGGCACCGGGGAGCTGTTTTTT. The chain carries TRBV5-1 and TRBJ2-2, with 10 bases that match TRBD2. The trim removed 0 bases at V and 4 bases at J, leaving 0 bases unmatched. The CDR3 runs to 15 residues. Germline assignment: CDR1 SGHRS and CDR2 YFSETQ.